These T cell receptor beta chains were read from a single sample in a study of lymphopenia after photon versus proton radiotherapy. The assay was immunoSEQ multiplex PCR, and TCRdb's table has in-frame clones only and misses some. The table lists over 9,500 clones, about 88% of them singletons. The sample in question was peripheral blood, obtained from a patient treated with photon-based radiotherapy. The receptor set was obtained from a man in his 60s with pancreatic cancer. Both conserved end residues are part of each CDR3. The D gene is left open where the match is weak. Size tells how often a clone was seen (once, few, many) or the class of an expanded clone, and some rows leave it out.

-	TRBJ2-3	-	TRBV18	CASSPNGPSADTQYF	TGTGCCAGCTCACCAAATGGACCAAGTGCAGATACGCAGTATTTT
-	TRBJ1-6	-	TRBV27	CASSFQSSTGQAVALHF	TGTGCCAGCAGTTTCCAATCCTCCACCGGCCAGGCAGTCGCCCTCCACTTT
-	TRBJ2-6	-	TRBV5-8	CASSLGRSGANVLTF	TGTGCCAGCAGCTTGGGGCGCTCTGGGGCCAACGTCCTGACTTTC
-	TRBJ2-3	-	TRBV4-3	CASSQDQTDTQYF	TGCGCCAGCAGCCAAGATCAAACAGATACGCAGTATTTT
once	TRBJ1-6	-	TRBV19	CAAARSAAYNSPLHF	TGTGCCGCCGCACGAAGTGCCGCCTATAATTCACCCCTCCACTTT
few	TRBJ1-2	-	TRBV2	CASSVEAAYGYTF	TGTGCCAGCAGTGTAGAGGCAGCTTATGGCTACACCTTC
-	TRBJ2-2	TRBD1	TRBV9	CASSVRGQRNTGELFF	TGTGCCAGCAGCGTACGGGGACAGAGGAACACCGGGGAGCTGTTTTTT
-	TRBJ2-5	-	TRBV2	CASSEARGQETQYF	TGTGCCAGCAGTGAAGCCCGCGGACAAGAGACCCAGTACTTC
-	TRBJ2-6	-	TRBV11-1	CASSLAFGGANVLTF	TGTGCCAGCAGCTTGGCTTTTGGTGGGGCCAACGTCCTGACTTTC
once	TRBJ2-5	TRBD2	TRBV7-6	CASSLLAGEETQYF	TGTGCCAGCAGCTTGCTAGCGGGGGAGGAGACCCAGTACTTC
-	TRBJ2-7	TRBD1	TRBV7-9	CASSVSGTDYEQYF	TGTGCCAGCAGCGTCTCCGGGACAGACTACGAGCAGTACTTC
-	TRBJ2-1	-	TRBV7-9	CASSSRMNNEQFF	TGTGCCAGCAGCTCCCGGATGAACAATGAGCAGTTCTTC
-	TRBJ2-2	-	TRBV10-1	CASSDRDTGELFF	TGCGCCAGCAGTGACAGGGACACCGGGGAGCTGTTTTTT
-	TRBJ2-3	-	TRBV25-1	CASSPGQGGVTDTQYF	TGTGCCAGCAGCCCTGGACAGGGAGGGGTCACAGATACGCAGTATTTT
once	TRBJ2-7	-	TRBV4-2	CASSQAVFGGTYEQYF	TGTGCCAGCAGCCAAGCGGTATTCGGGGGAACCTACGAGCAGTACTTC
-	TRBJ2-5	-	TRBV7-2	CASSLGRHLGETQYF	TGTGCCAGCAGCTTAGGTAGACATCTAGGAGAGACCCAGTACTTC
-	TRBJ1-1	-	TRBV9	CASSVSGGNTEAFF	TGTGCCAGCAGCGTATCGGGTGGGAACACTGAAGCTTTCTTT
-	TRBJ1-2	TRBD1	TRBV4-3	CASSQGGGLNYGYTF	TGCGCCAGCAGCCAAGGAGGGGGCCTTAACTATGGCTACACCTTC
-	TRBJ1-2	-	TRBV4-2	CASSQDGDRPLGNYGYTF	TGTGCCAGCAGCCAAGACGGGGACCGTCCCCTGGGGAACTATGGCTACACCTTC
-	TRBJ2-1	-	TRBV2	CASGGTEPFF	TGTGCCAGCGGGGGGACAGAGCCGTTCTTC
-	TRBJ2-7	TRBD1	TRBV6-6	CASRRKGQGENEQYF	TGTGCCAGCAGGCGTAAGGGACAGGGGGAGAACGAGCAGTACTTC
-	TRBJ2-2	-	TRBV5-1	CASSRANTGELFF	TGCGCCAGCAGCCGGGCGAACACCGGGGAGCTGTTTTTT
-	TRBJ1-2	TRBD1	TRBV27	CASSLKRQGLDGYTF	TGTGCCAGCAGTTTAAAGCGACAGGGGCTCGATGGCTACACCTTC
-	TRBJ1-1	-	TRBV6-5	CAFPRRGLSDTEAFF	TGTGCCTTCCCTAGGCGGGGGCTTTCAGACACTGAAGCTTTCTTT
-	TRBJ2-5	TRBD2	TRBV9	CASSEGSTSGVSETQYF	TGTGCCAGCAGCGAGGGGAGTACTAGCGGGGTTTCAGAGACCCAGTACTTC
-	TRBJ2-6	-	TRBV7-9	CASRAGPMGSGANVLTF	TGTGCCAGCAGGGCGGGACCCATGGGGTCTGGGGCCAACGTCCTGACTTTC
-	TRBJ1-5	-	TRBV19	CASSIRAQPQHF	TGTGCCAGTAGTATTAGGGCCCAGCCCCAGCATTTT
-	TRBJ2-2	-	TRBV14	CASSVQDSTIGELFF	TGTGCCAGCAGCGTCCAGGACTCGACGATCGGGGAGCTGTTTTTT
-	TRBJ2-2	-	TRBV5-1	CASSLDGGRPTGELFF	TGCGCCAGCAGCTTGGACGGGGGGCGGCCCACCGGGGAGCTGTTTTTT
once	TRBJ2-3	TRBD2	TRBV5-4	CASSLVVSSGGANTQYF	TGTGCCAGCAGCTTGGTGGTATCTAGCGGGGGGGCAAATACGCAGTATTTT
-	TRBJ2-5	-	TRBV19	CASSTWEFQETQYF	TGTGCCAGTAGTACCTGGGAGTTCCAAGAGACCCAGTACTTC
few	TRBJ2-5	TRBD2	TRBV7-8	CASSSGKTSGGLRETQYF	TGTGCCAGCAGCTCCGGAAAGACTAGCGGGGGGTTAAGGGAGACCCAGTACTTC
-	TRBJ1-1	-	TRBV6-5	CATYLTGMNTEAFF	TGTGCCACCTATCTCACAGGGATGAACACTGAAGCTTTCTTT
-	TRBJ1-6	-	TRBV9	CASSSTGRSSPLHF	TGTGCCAGCAGCTCAACAGGGAGAAGTTCACCCCTCCACTTT
-	TRBJ1-6	-	TRBV5-4	CASSLEEGQYSPLHF	TGTGCCAGCAGCTTGGAGGAGGGGCAGTATTCACCCCTCCACTTT
few	TRBJ1-1	-	TRBV27	CASRQQGYTEAFF	TGTGCCAGCAGACAACAGGGCTACACTGAAGCTTTCTTT
-	TRBJ2-3	-	TRBV7-2	CASSLGASREMDTQYF	TGTGCCAGCAGCTTAGGGGCTAGCCGGGAAATGGATACGCAGTATTTT
-	TRBJ1-4	TRBD1	TRBV5-5	CASSFRIQGAYEKLFF	TGTGCCAGCAGCTTCCGTATACAGGGGGCGTATGAAAAACTGTTTTTT
-	TRBJ2-7	-	TRBV6-5	CASSYNGWVEQYF	TGTGCCAGCAGTTACAATGGCTGGGTCGAGCAGTACTTC
few	TRBJ1-6	-	TRBV27	CASSSPFGVGSPLHF	TGTGCCAGCAGTTCCCCCTTCGGGGTAGGTTCACCCCTCCACTTT
-	TRBJ2-7	-	TRBV14	CASSQAWREQYF	TGTGCCAGCAGCCAAGCGTGGCGGGAGCAGTACTTC
-	TRBJ1-1	-	TRBV11-3	CASSLGGTTEAFF	TGTGCCAGCAGCTTAGGGGGGACGACCGAAGCTTTCTTT
few	TRBJ1-1	-	TRBV11-2	CASSALGDVFTEAFF	TGTGCCAGCAGCGCACTTGGGGACGTGTTCACTGAAGCTTTCTTT
-	TRBJ2-7	-	TRBV18	CASSPPPLPYEQYF	TGTGCCAGCTCACCTCCCCCCTTACCCTACGAGCAGTACTTC
-	TRBJ1-5	-	TRBV2	CASSEALFGPQHF	TGTGCCAGCAGTGAAGCGCTTTTTGGGCCCCAGCATTTT
-	TRBJ2-7	TRBD2	TRBV11-2	CASTVYGGGTSYEQYF	TGTGCCAGCACCGTTTATGGGGGGGGGACCTCCTACGAGCAGTACTTC
-	TRBJ1-2	-	TRBV15	CATSRGGAGQANYGYTF	TGTGCCACCAGCAGAGGGGGTGCAGGGCAAGCTAACTATGGCTACACCTTC
-	TRBJ1-1	-	TRBV5-1	CASSLDPNTEAFF	TGCGCCAGCAGCTTAGACCCGAACACTGAAGCTTTCTTT
-	TRBJ1-2	TRBD1	TRBV19	CASTTNLQGSYGYTF	TGTGCCAGTACCACTAATCTACAGGGGTCCTATGGCTACACCTTC
-	TRBJ2-7	TRBD2	TRBV5-1	CASSPPLAGGRQYF	TGCGCCAGCAGCCCTCCGCTAGCGGGGGGGCGTCAGTACTTC
-	TRBJ2-1	-	TRBV12-5	CASGLSDAYNEQFF	TGTGCTAGTGGCCTTAGCGACGCCTACAATGAGCAGTTCTTC
-	TRBJ2-4	-	TRBV6-5	CASSYSDSAKNIQYF	TGTGCCAGCAGTTATAGCGACTCCGCCAAAAACATTCAGTACTTC